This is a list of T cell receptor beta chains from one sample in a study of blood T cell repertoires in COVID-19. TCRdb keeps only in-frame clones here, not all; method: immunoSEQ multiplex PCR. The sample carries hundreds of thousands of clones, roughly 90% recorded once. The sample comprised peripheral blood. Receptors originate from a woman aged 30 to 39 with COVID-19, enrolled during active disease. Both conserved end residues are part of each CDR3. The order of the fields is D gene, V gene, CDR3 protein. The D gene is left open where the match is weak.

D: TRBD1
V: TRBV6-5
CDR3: CASSRLQGGEKLFF

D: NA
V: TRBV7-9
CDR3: CASSHHRAFGEKLFF

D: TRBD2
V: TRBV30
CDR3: CAWSVGGGYNEQFF

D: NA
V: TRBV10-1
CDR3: CASPGGRISYNEQFF

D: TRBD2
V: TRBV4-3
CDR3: CASSQGLASTDTQYF

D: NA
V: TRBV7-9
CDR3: CASSFGAGDPEAFF

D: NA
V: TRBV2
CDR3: CASKVGHPNEKLFF

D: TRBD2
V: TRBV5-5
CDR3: CASSPLAGSYNEQFF

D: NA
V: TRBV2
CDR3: CASRGAWAGDSYEQYF

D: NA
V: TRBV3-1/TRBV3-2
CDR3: CASSRQSYGYTF

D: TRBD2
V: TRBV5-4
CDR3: CGASGGNEQFF

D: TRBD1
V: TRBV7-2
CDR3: CASSLAAGGLDTQYF

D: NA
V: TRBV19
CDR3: CASSMGRADTQYF

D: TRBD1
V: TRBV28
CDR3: CASLADRVRGYTF

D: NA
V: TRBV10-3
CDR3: CAISESGGSTDTQYF

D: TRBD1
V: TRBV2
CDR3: CASTQGQGRPNTEAFF

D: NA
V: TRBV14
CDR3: CASSQYYPSWSPLHF

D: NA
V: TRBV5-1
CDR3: CASSQARALYNEQFF

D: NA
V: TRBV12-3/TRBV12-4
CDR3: CASSSGYGYTF

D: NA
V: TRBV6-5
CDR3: CASSPGGSYGYTF

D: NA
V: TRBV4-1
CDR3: CASSPGSSYEQYF

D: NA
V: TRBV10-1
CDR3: CASSESGTLSEAFF

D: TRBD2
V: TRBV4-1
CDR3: CASSQGLLETQYF

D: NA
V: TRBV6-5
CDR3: CASSFDRGQPQHF

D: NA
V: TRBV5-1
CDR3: CASSPRGATNEKLFF

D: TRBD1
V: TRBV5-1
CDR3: CASTKTGGGYTF

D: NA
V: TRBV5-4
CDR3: CASSLGRSDEQFF

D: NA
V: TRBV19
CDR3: CASKQGSISYNSPLHF

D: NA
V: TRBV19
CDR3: CASKSRGRNYGYTF

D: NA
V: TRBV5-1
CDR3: CASSLASGDTQYF

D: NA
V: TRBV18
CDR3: CASSPPGENTEAFF

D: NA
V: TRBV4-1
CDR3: CASSYPPGAGTGELFF

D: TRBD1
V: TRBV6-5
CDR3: CASRLDRGHQPQHF

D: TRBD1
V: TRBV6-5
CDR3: CASSYQGQDGYTF

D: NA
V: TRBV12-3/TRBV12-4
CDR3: CASSRGANEKLFF

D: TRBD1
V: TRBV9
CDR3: CASSAYRGISTGNTIYF

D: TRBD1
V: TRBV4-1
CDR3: CASSDQALGQADRRDTEAFF

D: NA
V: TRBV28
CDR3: CASSFYRDNGYTF

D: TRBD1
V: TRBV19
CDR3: CASRDRIGEKLFF